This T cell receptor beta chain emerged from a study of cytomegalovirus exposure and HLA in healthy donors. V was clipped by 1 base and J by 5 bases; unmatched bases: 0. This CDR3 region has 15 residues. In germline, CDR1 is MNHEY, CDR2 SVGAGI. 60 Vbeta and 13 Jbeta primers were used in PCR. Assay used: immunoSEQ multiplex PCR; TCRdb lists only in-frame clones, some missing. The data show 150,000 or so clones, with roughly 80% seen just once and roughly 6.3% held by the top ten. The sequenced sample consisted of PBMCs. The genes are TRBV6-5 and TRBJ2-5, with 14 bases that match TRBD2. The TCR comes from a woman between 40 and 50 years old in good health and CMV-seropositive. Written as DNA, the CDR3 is TGTGCCAGCAGTTACTGGACTAGCGGGGGGGAGACCCAGTACTTC. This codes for CASSYWTSGGETQYF.